This TCR beta chain was observed in a study of blood T cell repertoires in COVID-19. Study overall: T cells, B-cell-depleted T cells, or PBMCs supplied cDNA or gDNA.

The assay was immunoSEQ multiplex PCR, and TCRdb's table has in-frame clones only and misses some. Of 200,000 to 300,000 clones listed, 88% are singletons. The V end lost 7 bases, the J end lost 7 bases, and 18 bases lay between the germline ends. The CDR3 length is 14 residues. Germline values: CDR1 SGHNT, CDR2 YYREEE (reference sequence). Input material: peripheral blood. The chain has TRBV5-4 and TRBJ2-1; TRBD2 is a possible D gene (5 bases). The sequence was obtained from a woman aged 30 to 39 with acute or convalescent COVID-19. The chain's CDR3 is CASGEGDLLNEQFF. The CDR3 DNA reads as TGTGCCAGCGGCGAGGGAGACCTTTTGAATGAGCAGTTCTTC.